This section outlines one T cell receptor beta chain sequence together with its context. V lost 4 bases and J 7 bases, leaving 16 bases between the germline ends. Germline V gene lookup returns CDR1 SGHDN and CDR2 FVKESK. This CDR3 comprises 14 residues. These data are taken from a study of T cells in localized non-small cell lung cancer. The protocol was immunoSEQ multiplex PCR, while the TCRdb copy is restricted to in-frame clones and leaves out a portion. The sample records 20,000 to 30,000 clones, about 90% being singletons. The source was peripheral blood, collected before any cancer treatment. The sequence was obtained from a male donor aged 60 or older with stage I squamous cell lung carcinoma. The chain has TRBV14 and TRBJ1-2; D unresolved. CDR3 sequence reads: CASSPRALTRGYTF. The CDR3 bases are TGTGCCAGCAGCCCTCGGGCCCTAACCCGTGGCTACACCTTC.